This T cell receptor beta chain was recovered during a study of T cell repertoires in cytomegalovirus infection. On the study more broadly: Public TCR beta signatures provided an indication of both CMV infection and a matching HLA type.

With respect to this clonotype: Its antigen is unidentified.

The V segment lost 7 bases and the J segment 4 bases; nucleotides outside the gene matches: 11. The germline gives CDR1 SGHTA, CDR2 FQGNSA. This CDR3 is built from 15 residues. MiXCR, applied by TCRdb to the reads, yields one record per CDR3 protein. Counted here are some 920,000 distinct CDR3 sequences, around 30% occurring once; the ten biggest clones make up 11% to 15%. Findings and limits, study-wide: CMV carriers having the relevant HLA were flagged by cumulative public TCR beta family frequency. Dominating the ex vivo response were HLA-C-restricted CMV-specific TCR beta clonotypes.

This TCR came from a human donor in good health (CMV status not recorded). Some clones in this sample may be carry-over from other donors' samples. Sequences were derived from cultured CD8+ T cells from PBMCs, sampled from culture after CMV antigen stimulation. This chain joins TRBV7-2 and TRBJ2-3; TRBD2 matches 7 bases. The CDR3, as DNA: TGTGCCAGCACACTGTCCTTCCGGGGGGCAGATACGCAGTATTTT. Protein product: CASTLSFRGADTQYF.